The 6 T cell receptor beta chains presented below share a single source sample, sequenced in a study of cytomegalovirus exposure and HLA in healthy donors. PCR primers comprised 60 Vbeta and 13 Jbeta primers. The data were produced by immunoSEQ multiplex PCR, yet TCRdb's version contains in-frame clones alone and is incomplete. The repertoire holds fewer than 200,000 clones, with over 60% as singletons. Sequenced input: PBMCs. These receptors all come from a man aged 35 to 55 in good health and CMV-seronegative.

The gene calls are TRBV11-2 and TRBJ2-2; the D is unclear. V lost 5 bases, J lost 3 bases, and 7 bases lay in between. Per germline, CDR1 SGHAT and CDR2 FQNNGV. This CDR3 spans 13 amino acids. The CDR3 DNA is TGTGCCAGCAGCCCCCGGTACACCGGGGAGCTGTTTTTT. This gives the protein CASSPRYTGELFF.

The chain uses TRBV5-1 and TRBJ1-2; D gene uncertain. V dropped 3 bases and J dropped 4 bases, with 10 bases sitting between them. The V gene's germline CDR1 is SGHRS and CDR2 YFSETQ. The CDR3 has 13 amino acids. Written as DNA, the CDR3 is TGCGCCAGCAGCTCACCCCCTACCTATGGCTACACCTTC. Amino acids: CASSSPPTYGYTF.

The chain links TRBV7-9 to TRBJ2-1; 10 bases match TRBD2. The J segment lost 2 bases and the V segment lost 3 bases, leaving 7 bases of the junction unmatched. This CDR3 has 17 residues. Germline V CDR1 and CDR2: SEHNR, FQNEAQ (reference sequence). CDR3 loop: CASSFPSGGNAYNEQFF. In nucleotides, the CDR3 is TGTGCCAGCAGCTTTCCTAGCGGGGGCAATGCCTACAATGAGCAGTTCTTC.

This clone was found a few times. This chain connects TRBV6-1 to TRBJ1-2; TRBD1 might be the D (6 bases). This CDR3 comprises 13 residues. Trimming removed 4 bases from V and 2 bases from J, with 8 bases in between. The germline CDR1 and CDR2 sequences are MNHNS and SASEGT. In DNA, the CDR3 is TGTGCCAGCAGTGGACAGGAAAACTATGGCTACACCTTC. Its protein is CASSGQENYGYTF.

In this sample, this clone turned up once. The rearrangement uses TRBV18 and TRBJ1-2, with a tentative D call TRBD1 (6 bases). Looked up from germline, CDR1 is KGHSH and CDR2 is LQKENI. The CDR3 extends over 15 amino acids. Trimming took 8 bases from V and 3 from J, leaving 19 bases between them. The CDR3 here is CASAPTYRVDYGYTF. The DNA for the CDR3 is TGTGCCAGCGCTCCTACTTACAGGGTCGACTATGGCTACACCTTC.

For this clone: Germline is not matched at one junction end, which may reflect a read error. Additional DNA sequences in this sample encode the identical CDR3. The chain joins TRBV5-1 to TRBJ1-4; a weak D match, TRBD1 (6 bases). The CDR3 extends over 14 amino acids. Looked up from germline, CDR1 is SGHRS and CDR2 is YFSETQ. The CDR3 DNA sequence: TGCGCCAGCAGCCTCGGGACAACATTGGAAAAACTGTTTTTC. Protein: CASSLGTTLEKLFF.